This record covers a single TCR beta chain. Its target is unknown. The read terminates 3 residues before the CDR3 end, so the remaining end is supplied by the germline J gene. This entry belongs to a study of Tregs in tolerant kidney transplant recipients. Study-wide results and caveats: Tolerant patients' donor-specific Tregs expanded beyond overall Tregs, suggesting antigen-driven growth.

The table came from immunoSEQ multiplex PCR; TCRdb's copy has only in-frame clones and leaves some out. The sample totals some 25,000 clones. The CDR3 is 14 residues long. Trimming cost V 3 bases and J 1 base, with 12 bases left between them. Looked up from germline, CDR1 is SQVTM and CDR2 is ANQGSEA. Recipients received nonmyeloablative bone marrow transplants from related graft donors, with transient mixed chimerism. Thawed PBMCs were FACS-sorted into unstimulated CD4+CD25+CD127- regulatory T cells, CD4+CD25- non-regulatory cells, CD4 and CD8 cells. The source was CD4+ T cells from blood (PBMCs), collected 6 months after the transplant. The chain recombines TRBV29-1 with TRBJ2-5, with a possible D match to TRBD2 (7 bases). This clonotype was sampled from a human patient who received a combined kidney and bone marrow transplant. A share of the T cells may be of graft donor origin. The CDR3 here is CSVDAGALQETQYF. The sequenced part of the CDR3 DNA is TGCAGCGTTGATGCGGGGGCCCTCCAAGAGACC. Drawing the rest from reference TRBV29-1 and TRBJ2-5, the complete variable domain is SAVISQKPSRDICQRGTSLTIQCQVDSQVTMMFWYRQQPGQSLTLIATANQGSEATYESGFVIDKFPISRPNLTFSTLTVSNMSPEDSSIYLCSVDAGALQETQYFGPGTRLLVL.